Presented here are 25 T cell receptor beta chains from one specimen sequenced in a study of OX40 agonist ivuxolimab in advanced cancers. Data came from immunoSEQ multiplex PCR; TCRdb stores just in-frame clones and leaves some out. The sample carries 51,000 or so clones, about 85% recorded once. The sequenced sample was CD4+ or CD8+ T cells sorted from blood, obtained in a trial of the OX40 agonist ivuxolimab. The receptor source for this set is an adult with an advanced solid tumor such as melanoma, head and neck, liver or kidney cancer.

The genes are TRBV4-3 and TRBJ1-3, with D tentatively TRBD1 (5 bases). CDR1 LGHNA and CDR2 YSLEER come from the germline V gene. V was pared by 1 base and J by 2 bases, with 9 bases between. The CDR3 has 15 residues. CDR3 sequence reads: CASSQGSGPGNTIYF. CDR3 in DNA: TGCGCCAGCAGCCAAGGATCAGGGCCTGGAAACACCATATATTTT.

The chain's CDR3 is CAWSRGLNTGELFF. CDR3 nucleotides: TGTGCCTGGAGTCGGGGCTTAAACACCGGGGAGCTGTTTTTT. The chain carries TRBV30 and TRBJ2-2; D may be TRBD1 or TRBD2 (5 bases each). Germline-derived CDR1 and CDR2 are GTSNPN and SVGIG (reference sequence). The V end lost 2 bases, the J end lost 2 bases, and 9 bases lay between the germline ends. The CDR3 consists of 14 residues.

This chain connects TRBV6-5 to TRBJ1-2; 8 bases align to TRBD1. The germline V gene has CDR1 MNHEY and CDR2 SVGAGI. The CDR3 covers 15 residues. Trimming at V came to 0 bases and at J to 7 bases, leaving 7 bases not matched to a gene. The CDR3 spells CASSYSIDRGGGYTF. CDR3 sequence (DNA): TGTGCCAGCAGTTACTCGATAGACAGGGGAGGTGGCTACACCTTC.

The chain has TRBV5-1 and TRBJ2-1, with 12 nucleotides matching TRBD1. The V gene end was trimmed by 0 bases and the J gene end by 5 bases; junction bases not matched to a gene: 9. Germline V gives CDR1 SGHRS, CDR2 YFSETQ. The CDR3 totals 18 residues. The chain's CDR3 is CASSLAGTGGVLNNEQFF. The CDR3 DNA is TGCGCCAGCAGCTTGGCCGGGACAGGGGGCGTTCTAAACAATGAGCAGTTCTTC.

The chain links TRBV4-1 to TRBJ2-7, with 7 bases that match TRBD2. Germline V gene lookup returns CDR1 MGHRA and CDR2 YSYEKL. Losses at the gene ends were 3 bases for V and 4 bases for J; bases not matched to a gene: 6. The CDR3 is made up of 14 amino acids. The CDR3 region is CASSHKAGRYEQYF. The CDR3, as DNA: TGCGCCAGCAGCCACAAAGCGGGACGATACGAGCAGTACTTC.

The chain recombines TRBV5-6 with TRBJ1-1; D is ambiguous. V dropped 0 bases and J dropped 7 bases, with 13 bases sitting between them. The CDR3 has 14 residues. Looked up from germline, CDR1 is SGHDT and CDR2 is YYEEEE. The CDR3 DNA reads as TGTGCCAGCAGCTTGGATCGTCGGGCGAATGAAGCTTTCTTT. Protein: CASSLDRRANEAFF. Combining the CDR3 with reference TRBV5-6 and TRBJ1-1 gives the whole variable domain DAGVTQSPTHLIKTRGQQVTLRCSPKSGHDTVSWYQQALGQGPQFIFQYYEEEERQRGNFPDRFSGHQFPNYSSELNVNALLLGDSALYLCASSLDRRANEAFFGQGTRLTVV.

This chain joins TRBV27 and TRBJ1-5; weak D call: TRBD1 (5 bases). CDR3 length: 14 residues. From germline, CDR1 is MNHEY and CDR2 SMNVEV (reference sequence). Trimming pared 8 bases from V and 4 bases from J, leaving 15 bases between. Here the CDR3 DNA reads TGTGCCAGCGGAGGGCAGGGCGATAATCAGCCCCAGCATTTT. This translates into CASGGQGDNQPQHF.

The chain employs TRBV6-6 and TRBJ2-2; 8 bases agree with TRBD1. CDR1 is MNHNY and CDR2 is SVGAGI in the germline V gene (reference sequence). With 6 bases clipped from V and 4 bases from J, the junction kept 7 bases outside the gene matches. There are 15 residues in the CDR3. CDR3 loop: CASSLRGRGTGELFF. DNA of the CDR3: TGTGCCAGCAGCCTCAGGGGGCGCGGCACCGGGGAGCTGTTTTTT.

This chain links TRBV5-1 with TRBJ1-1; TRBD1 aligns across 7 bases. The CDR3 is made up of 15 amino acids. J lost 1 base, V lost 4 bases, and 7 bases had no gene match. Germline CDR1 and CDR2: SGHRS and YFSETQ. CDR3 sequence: CASSLVGTANTEAFF. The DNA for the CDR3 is TGCGCCAGCAGCCTCGTGGGGACAGCGAACACTGAAGCTTTCTTT.

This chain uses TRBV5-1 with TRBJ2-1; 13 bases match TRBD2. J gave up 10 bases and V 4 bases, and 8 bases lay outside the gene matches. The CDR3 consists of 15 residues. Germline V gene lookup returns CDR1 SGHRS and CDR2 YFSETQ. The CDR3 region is CASSKGTSGENEQFF. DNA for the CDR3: TGCGCCAGCAGCAAAGGGACTAGCGGGGAGAACGAGCAGTTCTTC.

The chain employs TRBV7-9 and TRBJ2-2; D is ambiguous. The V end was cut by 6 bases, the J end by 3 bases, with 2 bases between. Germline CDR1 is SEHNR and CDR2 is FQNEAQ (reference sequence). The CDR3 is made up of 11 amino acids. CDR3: CASRYTGELFF. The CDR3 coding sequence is TGTGCCAGCAGGTACACCGGGGAGCTGTTTTTT. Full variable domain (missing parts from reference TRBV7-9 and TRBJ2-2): DTGVSQNPRHKITKRGQNVTFRCDPISEHNRLYWYRQTLGQGPEFLTYFQNEAQLEKSRLLSDRFSAERPKGSFSTLEIQRTEQGDSAMYLCASRYTGELFFGEGSRLTVL.

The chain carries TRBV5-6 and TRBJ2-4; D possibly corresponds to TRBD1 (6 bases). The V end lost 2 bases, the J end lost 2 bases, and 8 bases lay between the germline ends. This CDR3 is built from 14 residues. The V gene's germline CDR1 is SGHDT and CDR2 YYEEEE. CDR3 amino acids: CASSLQGPKNIQYF. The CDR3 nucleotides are TGTGCCAGCAGCTTACAGGGACCCAAAAACATTCAGTACTTC.

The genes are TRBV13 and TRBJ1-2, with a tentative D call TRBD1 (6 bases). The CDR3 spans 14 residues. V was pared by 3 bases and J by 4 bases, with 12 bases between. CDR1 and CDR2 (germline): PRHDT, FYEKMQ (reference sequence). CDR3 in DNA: TGTGCCAGCAGCTTCACAGGGAGCGGCTATGGCTACACCTTC. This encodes CASSFTGSGYGYTF.

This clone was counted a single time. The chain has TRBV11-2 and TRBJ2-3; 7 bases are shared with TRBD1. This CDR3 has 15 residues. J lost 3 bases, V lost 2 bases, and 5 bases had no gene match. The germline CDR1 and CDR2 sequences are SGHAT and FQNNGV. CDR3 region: CASSLRARGTDTQYF. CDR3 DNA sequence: TGTGCCAGCAGCTTAAGGGCCAGGGGGACAGATACGCAGTATTTT.

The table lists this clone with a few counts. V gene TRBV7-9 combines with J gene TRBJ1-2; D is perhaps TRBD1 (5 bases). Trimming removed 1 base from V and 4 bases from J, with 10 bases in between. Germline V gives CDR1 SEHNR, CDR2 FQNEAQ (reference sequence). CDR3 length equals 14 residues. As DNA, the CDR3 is TGTGCCAGCAGCTTAGGAGAGGGGAGCTATGGCTACACCTTC. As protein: CASSLGEGSYGYTF.

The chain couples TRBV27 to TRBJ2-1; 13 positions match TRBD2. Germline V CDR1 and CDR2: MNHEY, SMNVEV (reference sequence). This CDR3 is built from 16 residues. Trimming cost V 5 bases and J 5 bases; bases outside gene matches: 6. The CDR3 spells CASSITGTSGNNEQFF. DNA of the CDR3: TGTGCCAGCAGTATTACCGGGACTAGCGGGAACAATGAGCAGTTCTTC.

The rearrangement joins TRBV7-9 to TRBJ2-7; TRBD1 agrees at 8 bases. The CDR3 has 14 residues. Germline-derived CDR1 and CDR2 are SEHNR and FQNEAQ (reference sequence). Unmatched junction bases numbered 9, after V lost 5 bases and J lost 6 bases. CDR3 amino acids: CASSPSDRVGEQYF. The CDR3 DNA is TGTGCCAGCAGCCCGTCGGACAGGGTCGGCGAGCAGTACTTC.

In nucleotides, the CDR3 is TGTGCCAGCAGCTTAGCTTCAGGGTTAGGAGACGAGCAGTACTTC. It translates to CASSLASGLGDEQYF. This chain uses TRBV7-8 with TRBJ2-7; D possibly corresponds to TRBD1 (5 bases). Trimming left V 0 bases short and J 5 bases short, with 14 bases between. Germline loops: CDR1 SGHVS, CDR2 FQNEAQ. CDR3 length equals 15 residues.

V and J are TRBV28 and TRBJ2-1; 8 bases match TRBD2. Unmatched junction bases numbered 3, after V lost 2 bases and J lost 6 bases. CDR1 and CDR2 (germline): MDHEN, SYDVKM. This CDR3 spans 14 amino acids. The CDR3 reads CASSLPGLANEQFF. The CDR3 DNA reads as TGTGCCAGCAGTTTACCAGGACTAGCCAATGAGCAGTTCTTC.

CDR3 coding DNA: TGCGCCAGCAGCTCCCGAGGGGGGGACTACGAGCAGTACTTC. It specifies CASSSRGGDYEQYF. The gene calls are TRBV5-1 and TRBJ2-7, with D possibly matching TRBD2 (7 bases). The V and J ends lost 3 bases and 3 bases respectively, with 13 bases between them. CDR3 length equals 14 residues. Germline V gives CDR1 SGHRS, CDR2 YFSETQ.

CDR3 bases: TGTGCCTGGAGTATCGGGACAGGGGTGACCCAGTACTTC. Translated, it gives CAWSIGTGVTQYF. The chain couples TRBV30 to TRBJ2-5; 10 positions agree with TRBD1. The length of the CDR3 is 13 residues. Per germline, CDR1 GTSNPN and CDR2 SVGIG (reference sequence). Germline trimming cut 2 bases from V and 7 bases from J; bases unmatched to any gene: 4.

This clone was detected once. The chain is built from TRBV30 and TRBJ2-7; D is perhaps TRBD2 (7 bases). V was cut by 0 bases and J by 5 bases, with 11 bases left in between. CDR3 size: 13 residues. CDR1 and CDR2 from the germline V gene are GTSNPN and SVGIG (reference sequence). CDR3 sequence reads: CAWSVGGADEQYF. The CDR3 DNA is TGTGCCTGGAGTGTAGGGGGGGCGGACGAGCAGTACTTC.

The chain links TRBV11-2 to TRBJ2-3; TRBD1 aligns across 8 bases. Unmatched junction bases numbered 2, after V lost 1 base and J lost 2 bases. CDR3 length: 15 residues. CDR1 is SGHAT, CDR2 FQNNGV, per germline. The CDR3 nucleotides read TGTGCCAGCAGCTTAGGGACAGGGACCACAGATACGCAGTATTTT. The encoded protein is CASSLGTGTTDTQYF.

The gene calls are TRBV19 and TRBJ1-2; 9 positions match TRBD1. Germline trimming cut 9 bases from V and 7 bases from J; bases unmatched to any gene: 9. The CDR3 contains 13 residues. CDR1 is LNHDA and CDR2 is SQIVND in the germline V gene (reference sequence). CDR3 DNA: TGTGCCAGCTCTGGGGGGGACAGGGCTGGCTACACCTTC. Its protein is CASSGGDRAGYTF. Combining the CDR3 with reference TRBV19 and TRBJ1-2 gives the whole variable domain DGGITQSPKYLFRKEGQNVTLSCEQNLNHDAMYWYRQDPGQGLRLIYYSQIVNDFQKGDIAEGYSVSREKKESFPLTVTSAQKNPTAFYLCASSGGDRAGYTFGSGTRLTVV.

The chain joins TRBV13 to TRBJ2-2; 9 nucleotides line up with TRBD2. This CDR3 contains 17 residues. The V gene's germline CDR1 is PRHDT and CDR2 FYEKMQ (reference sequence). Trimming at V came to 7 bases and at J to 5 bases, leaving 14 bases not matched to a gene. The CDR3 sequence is CASIKSEGLAWTGELFF. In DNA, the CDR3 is TGTGCCAGCATCAAATCCGAGGGACTAGCTTGGACCGGGGAGCTGTTTTTT.